This is a list of T cell receptor beta chains from one sample in a study of T cell responses to AZD1222 COVID-19 vaccine. Measured with immunoSEQ multiplex PCR; TCRdb has only the in-frame clones, and not every one. The repertoire holds about 90,000 clones, with 88% as singletons. The material was peripheral blood, obtained on day 0 of MenACWY control vaccination. The receptors derive from an adult in good health. CDR3s include the opening cysteine and the closing phenylalanine or tryptophan. The D gene is left open where the match is weak. A row's size may be missing; if present it is once, few, many or a size class.

d_call clone_size j_call v_call cdr3_aa cdr3_nt
TRBD2 few TRBJ2-3 TRBV15 CATSRERGGTDTQYF TGTGCCACCAGCAGAGAGCGGGGGGGCACAGATACGCAGTATTTT
. . TRBJ2-1 TRBV11-3 CASSLDRNREQFF TGTGCCAGCAGCTTAGACCGGAACAGGGAGCAGTTCTTC
. . TRBJ1-4 TRBV4-3 CASSQDRPVRREKLFF TGCGCCAGCAGCCAAGATAGGCCCGTGAGGCGTGAAAAACTGTTTTTT
. . TRBJ1-6 TRBV5-1 CASSHGILALNSPLHF TGCGCCAGCAGCCACGGGATCTTGGCCCTAAATTCACCCCTCCACTTT
TRBD1 . TRBJ1-1 TRBV5-1 CASSAGTGIMNTEAFF TGCGCCAGCAGCGCTGGGACAGGCATTATGAACACTGAAGCTTTCTTT
TRBD1 . TRBJ2-7 TRBV5-4 CASSLAPGTGDHEQYF TGTGCCAGCAGCTTGGCCCCCGGGACAGGGGATCACGAGCAGTACTTC
. . TRBJ1-2 TRBV5-1 CASSLDRYGYTF TGCGCCAGCAGCTTGGACAGGTATGGCTACACCTTC
. . TRBJ1-1 TRBV5-1 CASSSEDGNTEAFF TGCGCCAGCAGCTCCGAAGACGGAAACACTGAAGCTTTCTTT
TRBD2 . TRBJ2-3 TRBV5-1 CASSYRELAGGGDTQYF TGCGCCAGCAGCTACCGGGAACTAGCGGGTGGGGGAGATACGCAGTATTTT
. . TRBJ1-1 TRBV12-3/TRBV12-4 CASSFLENTEAFF TGTGCCAGCAGTTTTCTGGAAAACACTGAAGCTTTCTTT
. . TRBJ2-7 TRBV12-2 CASRLGDKYEQYF TGTGCAAGTCGCTTAGGGGACAAATACGAGCAGTACTTC
. . TRBJ2-3 TRBV7-2 CASSLGDPVLDTQYF TGTGCCAGCAGCTTGGGGGACCCGGTTTTAGATACGCAGTATTTT
. . TRBJ1-1 TRBV5-1 CASSPGPRTMNTEAFF TGCGCCAGCAGCCCCGGTCCCAGGACGATGAACACTGAAGCTTTCTTT
. . TRBJ1-3 TRBV15 CATSGPVGRGENTIYF TGTGCCACCAGCGGCCCGGTGGGACGGGGAGAAAACACCATATATTTT
TRBD2 few TRBJ2-7 TRBV6-5 CASILAGGSHEQYF TGTGCCAGCATTCTAGCGGGGGGCTCCCACGAGCAGTACTTC
. once TRBJ1-2 TRBV2 CASSVDTSLGYTF TGTGCCAGCAGTGTGGACACCTCCCTAGGCTACACCTTC
. . TRBJ2-7 TRBV28 CASSFPGNQRGEQYF TGTGCCAGCAGTTTCCCCGGTAACCAGCGAGGCGAGCAGTACTTC
TRBD2 . TRBJ2-3 TRBV28 CASMPSGGTDTQYF TGTGCCAGCATGCCTAGCGGGGGCACAGATACGCAGTATTTT
TRBD1 . TRBJ2-7 TRBV7-9 CASSLVGQGAYEQYF TGTGCCAGCAGCTTAGTCGGACAGGGGGCCTACGAGCAGTACTTC
. . TRBJ1-2 TRBV3-1/TRBV3-2 CASSQDQTNYGYTF TGTGCCAGCAGCCAAGATCAGACTAACTATGGCTACACCTTC
. . TRBJ2-7 TRBV28 CASRVGPGEAYEQYF TGTGCCAGCAGAGTGGGGCCAGGGGAGGCTTACGAGCAGTACTTC
. . TRBJ2-2 TRBV5-1 CASSLGGRVTGELFF TGCGCCAGCAGCTTGGGGGGGCGAGTCACCGGGGAGCTGTTTTTT
. . TRBJ1-5 TRBV7-2 CASSSRTDNQPQHF TGTGCCAGCAGCTCCCGGACAGACAATCAGCCCCAGCATTTT
. . TRBJ1-1 TRBV28 CASFNPPGPYTEAFF TGTGCCAGCTTCAACCCTCCGGGACCATATACTGAAGCTTTCTTT
. . TRBJ1-3 TRBV29-1 CSVEVSQGNTIYF TGCAGCGTTGAAGTGTCGCAGGGAAACACCATATATTTT
. . TRBJ2-3 TRBV28 CASSSPGGPDTQYF TGTGCCAGCAGTTCCCCCGGGGGGCCCGATACGCAGTATTTT
. . TRBJ2-1 TRBV11-2 CASRDPDGPDYNEQFF TGTGCCAGCAGAGACCCGGACGGTCCGGACTACAATGAGCAGTTCTTC
. . TRBJ1-2 TRBV3-1/TRBV3-2 CASSQDSWDGYTF TGTGCCAGCAGCCAAGATAGCTGGGATGGCTACACCTTC
TRBD1 . TRBJ2-5 TRBV7-2 CASSSGQGLGTQYF TGTGCCAGCAGCTCGGGACAGGGGCTGGGGACCCAGTACTTC
. . TRBJ2-2 TRBV25-1 CASSEYLSNTGELFF TGTGCCAGCAGTGAATACCTATCGAACACCGGGGAGCTGTTTTTT
. . TRBJ1-5 TRBV11-2 CASSLAGGGGNQPQHF TGTGCCAGCAGCTTAGCGGGGGGTGGAGGCAATCAGCCCCAGCATTTT
. once TRBJ1-1 TRBV29-1 CSVEGQGREAFF TGCAGCGTTGAAGGACAAGGCCGGGAAGCTTTCTTT
. few TRBJ1-5 TRBV19 CASSQRQDQPQHF TGTGCCAGTAGTCAAAGGCAGGATCAGCCCCAGCATTTT
TRBD1 once TRBJ2-1 TRBV7-2 CASSLVHRGQNEQFF TGTGCCAGCAGCTTAGTGCACAGGGGGCAGAATGAGCAGTTCTTC
. . TRBJ2-5 TRBV7-2 CASSQTRVIETQYF TGTGCCAGCAGCCAGACTCGGGTGATCGAGACCCAGTACTTC
. . TRBJ1-1 TRBV21-1 CASSTRQGAISTEAFF TGTGCCAGCAGCACAAGACAGGGTGCCATCAGCACTGAAGCTTTCTTT
. . TRBJ1-2 TRBV2 CASSVGYGYTF TGTGCCAGCAGTGTGGGTTATGGCTACACCTTC
. . TRBJ1-1 TRBV28 CASSSRGLNTEAFF TGTGCCAGCAGCTCGAGGGGCCTGAACACTGAAGCTTTCTTT
. . TRBJ1-1 TRBV2 CASSLYGTNTEAFF TGTGCCAGCAGTTTATATGGGACGAACACTGAAGCTTTCTTT
TRBD1 . TRBJ1-5 TRBV5-1 CASSPGQGANQPQHF TGCGCCAGCAGCCCGGGACAGGGGGCCAATCAGCCCCAGCATTTT
. few TRBJ2-2 TRBV9 CASSVEPGTNTGELFF TGTGCCAGCAGCGTAGAGCCAGGGACGAACACCGGGGAGCTGTTTTTT
. . TRBJ1-4 TRBV3-1/TRBV3-2 CASSQEMATNEKLFF TGTGCCAGCAGCCAAGAAATGGCAACTAATGAAAAACTGTTTTTT
TRBD2 . TRBJ2-1 TRBV5-1 CASSMAGGPDEQFF TGCGCCAGCAGTATGGCGGGGGGGCCGGATGAGCAGTTCTTC
. . TRBJ1-1 TRBV7-2 CASSLDRNTEAFF TGTGCCAGCAGCTTGGACAGGAACACTGAAGCTTTCTTT
. . TRBJ2-3 TRBV6-4 CASSVEFGDTQYF TGTGCCAGCAGTGTCGAGTTTGGGGATACGCAGTATTTT
. . TRBJ1-2 TRBV24-1 CATSEGYGYTF TGTGCCACCAGTGAGGGGTATGGCTACACCTTC
. . TRBJ2-2 TRBV27 CASSFPAGELFF TGTGCCAGCAGTTTCCCGGCCGGGGAGCTGTTTTTT
. . TRBJ1-1 TRBV2 CASSRQPTEAFF TGTGCCAGCTCGAGACAGCCCACTGAAGCTTTCTTT
. . TRBJ2-1 TRBV18 CASSSEGYEQFF TGTGCCAGCTCATCGGAGGGTTATGAGCAGTTCTTC
TRBD1 . TRBJ2-5 TRBV7-2 CASSLGQGNQYF TGTGCCAGCAGCTTAGGACAGGGAAACCAGTACTTC
TRBD2 . TRBJ2-2 TRBV6-2/TRBV6-3 CASSSRTSGYTGELFF TGTGCCAGCAGTTCCCGGACTAGCGGCTACACCGGGGAGCTGTTTTTT
TRBD1 . TRBJ1-1 TRBV6-2/TRBV6-3 CASSTRQGAEAFF TGTGCCAGCAGTACCCGACAGGGGGCTGAAGCTTTCTTT
TRBD1 . TRBJ1-2 TRBV7-2 CASSFPGQGGLFYGYTF TGTGCCAGCAGCTTCCCGGGACAGGGGGGTTTATTCTATGGCTACACCTTC
. . TRBJ1-6 TRBV4-1 CASSQDAPVNSPLHF TGCGCCAGCAGCCAAGATGCCCCGGTGAATTCACCCCTCCACTTT
. . TRBJ2-7 TRBV5-4 CASSSTDLEEQYF TGTGCCAGCAGCTCGACCGACTTGGAAGAGCAGTACTTC
TRBD1 . TRBJ1-4 TRBV15 CATSGTGGVNEKLFF TGTGCCACCAGCGGTACAGGGGGCGTCAATGAAAAACTGTTTTTT
. once TRBJ1-5 TRBV28 CASSSPGARNQPQHF TGTGCCAGCAGTTCGCCGGGGGCTCGAAATCAGCCCCAGCATTTT
TRBD1 . TRBJ1-6 TRBV18 CASSPIRDRGQSPLHF TGTGCCAGCTCACCTATCCGGGACAGGGGGCAATCACCCCTCCACTTT
TRBD1 . TRBJ1-1 TRBV15 CATIMTGVNTEAFF TGTGCCACCATCATGACAGGGGTTAACACTGAAGCTTTCTTT
. . TRBJ1-2 TRBV13 CASSWGSDGYTF TGTGCCAGCAGCTGGGGAAGTGATGGCTACACCTTC